One T cell receptor (beta chain) is described in this entry. Its antigen is not known. Here immunoSEQ multiplex PCR was the method, and the copy in TCRdb shows in-frame clones only, minus some. This sample has tens of thousands of clones; about 89% occur once, and the top ten carry approximately 0.4%. The entry originates in a study of Tregs in tolerant kidney transplant recipients. Notes on the study in general: Some patients' samples used different primers over time, so nucleotide sequences weren't comparable. This study did not directly address biological reproducibility.

CD4+CD25+CD127- Tregs, CD4+CD25- non-Tregs, CD4 and CD8 cells were sorted. Here the sequenced sample was CD4+ T cells from blood, taken before the transplant. This TCR derives from a human donor who received a combined kidney and bone marrow transplant.

The CDR3 reads CAWNRGHSHFSEAFF. For the CDR3, the DNA is TGTGCCTGGAACCGGGGACATTCACATTTTAGCGAAGCTTTCTTT. The chain combines TRBV30 with TRBJ1-1; D might be TRBD1 (6 bases). The germline V and J ends were trimmed by 4 bases and 8 bases, with 23 bases remaining between them. This CDR3 has 15 amino acids. Germline V gene lookup returns CDR1 GTSNPN and CDR2 SVGIG (reference sequence).